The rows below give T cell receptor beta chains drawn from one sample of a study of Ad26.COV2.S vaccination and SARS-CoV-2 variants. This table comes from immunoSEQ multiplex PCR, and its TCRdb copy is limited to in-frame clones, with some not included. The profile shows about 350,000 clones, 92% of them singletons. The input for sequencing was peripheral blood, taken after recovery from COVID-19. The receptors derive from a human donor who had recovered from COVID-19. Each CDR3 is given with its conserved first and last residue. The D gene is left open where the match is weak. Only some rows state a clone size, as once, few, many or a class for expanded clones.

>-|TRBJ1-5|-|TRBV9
TGTGCCAGCAGCGCGGGGAGGGGGGCTGGTCAGCCCCAGCATTTT
CASSAGRGAGQPQHF
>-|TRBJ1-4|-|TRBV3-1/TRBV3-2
TGTGCCAGCAGCCAAGACAGCGCAACTAATGAAAAACTGTTTTTT
CASSQDSATNEKLFF
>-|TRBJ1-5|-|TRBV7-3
TGTGCCAGCAGCTTAACACCCAGACGGGACCGGAGAAATCAGCCCCAGCATTTT
CASSLTPRRDRRNQPQHF
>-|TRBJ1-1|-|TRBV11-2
TGTGCCAGCAGCTTTGTACCCAACGTGGCGAGCACTGAAGCTTTCTTT
CASSFVPNVASTEAFF
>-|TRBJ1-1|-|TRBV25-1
TGTGCCAGCAGTTGGGGGATGGACACTGAAGCTTTCTTT
CASSWGMDTEAFF
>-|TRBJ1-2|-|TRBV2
TGTGCCAGCAGCGGGCTAGGAGGGCTTAAAATCTATGGCTACACCTTC
CASSGLGGLKIYGYTF
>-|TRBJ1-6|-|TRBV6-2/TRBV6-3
TGTGCCAGCAGTTGGGGCAGGCCTAGCTCCTATAATTCACCCCTCCACTTT
CASSWGRPSSYNSPLHF
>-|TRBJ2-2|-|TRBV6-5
TGTGCCAGCACCGGGGGCACGAACACCGGGGAGCTGTTTTTT
CASTGGTNTGELFF
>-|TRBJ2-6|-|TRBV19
TGTGCCAGTAGTATGAGAGGCCCACCCTCTGGGGCCAACGTCCTGACTTTC
CASSMRGPPSGANVLTF
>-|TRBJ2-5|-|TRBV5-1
TGCGCCAGCAGCGTATTAGGGGGAGAGACCCAGTACTTC
CASSVLGGETQYF
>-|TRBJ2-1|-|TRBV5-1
TGCGCCAGCAGCTTGGGTGGCGCGGGCAATGAGCAGTTCTTC
CASSLGGAGNEQFF
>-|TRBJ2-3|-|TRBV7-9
TGTGCCAGCAGCTTAGCGCGGATAGCGACCTATTCAGATACGCAGTATTTT
CASSLARIATYSDTQYF
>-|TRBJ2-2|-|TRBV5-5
TGTGCCAGCAGCTTCTCTGGGGAGGGGGAGCTGTTTTTT
CASSFSGEGELFF
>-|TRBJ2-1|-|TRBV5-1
-
CASRVGSGSSFF
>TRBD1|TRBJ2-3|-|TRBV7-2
TGTGCCAGCAGCTTGCAGGGGGCGCCGGATACGCAGTATTTT
CASSLQGAPDTQYF
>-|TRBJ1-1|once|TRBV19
TGTGCCAGTAGTGCCCGGGACGGTGGGACTGAAGCTTTCTTT
CASSARDGGTEAFF
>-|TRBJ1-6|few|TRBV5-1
TGCGCCAGCAGCTTGAAGGGCGATTATAATTCACCCCTCCACTTT
CASSLKGDYNSPLHF
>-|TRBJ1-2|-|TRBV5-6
TGTGCCAGCAGCTCCTACAGGGAGCCCTATGGCTACACCTTC
CASSSYREPYGYTF
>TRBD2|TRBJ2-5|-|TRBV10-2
TGCGCCAGCAGTGAGCTAGCGGGGGGGCCGGACGGTTTTGGGACCCAGTACTTC
CASSELAGGPDGFGTQYF
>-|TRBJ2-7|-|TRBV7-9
TGTGCCAGCAGCTTAAACCGCTACGAGCAGTACTTC
CASSLNRYEQYF
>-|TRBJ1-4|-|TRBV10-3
TGTGCCATCAGCGGACAAAGTAATGAAAAACTGTTTTTT
CAISGQSNEKLFF
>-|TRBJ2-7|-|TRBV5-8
TGTGCCAGCAGCTTCTCCCCAGGGTTATACGAGCAGTACTTC
CASSFSPGLYEQYF
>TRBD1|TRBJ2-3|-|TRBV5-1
TGCGCCAGCAAGGACAGGGGCCCTAGCACAGATACGCAGTATTTT
CASKDRGPSTDTQYF
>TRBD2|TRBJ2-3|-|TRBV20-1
TGCAGTGCTAGTAGAGCGGGGGCCCTCCGCACAGATACGCAGTATTTT
CSASRAGALRTDTQYF
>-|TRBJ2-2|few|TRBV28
TGTGCCAGCAGTTTACAAGCAACCGGGGAGCTGTTTTTT
CASSLQATGELFF
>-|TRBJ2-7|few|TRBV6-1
TGTGCCAGCAGTGAAGGGTACGAGCAGTACTTC
CASSEGYEQYF
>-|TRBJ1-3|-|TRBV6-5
TGTGCCAGCAGTTATCAGGGGCCCGTCTCTGGAAACACCATATATTTT
CASSYQGPVSGNTIYF
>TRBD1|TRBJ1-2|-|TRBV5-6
TGTGCCAGCAGCTTGAGGACAGGGGTAGTCTATGGCTACACCTTC
CASSLRTGVVYGYTF
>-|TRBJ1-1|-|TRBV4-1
TGCGCCAGCAGCCCCGCCCGGTGGGACACTGAAGCTTTCTTT
CASSPARWDTEAFF
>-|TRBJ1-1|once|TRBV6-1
TGTGCCAGCAGTGATTTAACATTAGGAGCTTTCTTT
CASSDLTLGAFF
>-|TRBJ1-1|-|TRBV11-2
TGTGCCAGCAGCTTAGGGCTTTCTGAAGCTTTCTTT
CASSLGLSEAFF
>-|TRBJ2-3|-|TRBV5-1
TGCGCCCGCACAGATACGCAGTATTTT
CARTDTQYF
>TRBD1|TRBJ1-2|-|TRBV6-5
TGTGCCACCTTGGCAGGGGGCCCTCCTAACTATGGCTACACCTTC
CATLAGGPPNYGYTF
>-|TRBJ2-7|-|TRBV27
TGTGCCAGCAGTATTAACAGGGACTACGAGCAGTACTTC
CASSINRDYEQYF
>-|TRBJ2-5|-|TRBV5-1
TGCGCCAGCAGCTTGGGACAGTCGCAAGAGACCCAGTACTTC
CASSLGQSQETQYF
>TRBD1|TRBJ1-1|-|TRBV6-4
TGTGCCAGCAGACGGGGACAGGGTTGGGACACTGAAGCTTTCTTT
CASRRGQGWDTEAFF
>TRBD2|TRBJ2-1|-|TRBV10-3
TGTGCCATCAGTGCGAGTCTAGCGGGGGGCTCATACAATGAGCAGTTCTTC
CAISASLAGGSYNEQFF
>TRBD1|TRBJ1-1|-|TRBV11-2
TGTGCCAGCAGCTCATGGCTGGCGGGGGACAGCACTGAAGCTTTCTTT
CASSSWLAGDSTEAFF
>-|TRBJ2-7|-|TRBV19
TGTGCCAGTAGTCTGGCAGGCACAGCCTACGAGCAGTACTTC
CASSLAGTAYEQYF
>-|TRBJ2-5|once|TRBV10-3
TGTGCCATCCGTGGCGGAGGAGAGACCCAGTACTTC
CAIRGGGETQYF
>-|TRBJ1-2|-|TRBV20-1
TGCAGTGCTAGAGATCCCGGTGGCTACACCTTC
CSARDPGGYTF
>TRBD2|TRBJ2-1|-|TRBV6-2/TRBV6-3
TGTGCCAGCAGCAAAGACGGGGGGGCGAACAATGAGCAGTTCTTC
CASSKDGGANNEQFF
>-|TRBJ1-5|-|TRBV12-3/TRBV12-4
TGTGCCAGCAGTCCCTCGGGGTTATCACCCCAGCATTTT
CASSPSGLSPQHF
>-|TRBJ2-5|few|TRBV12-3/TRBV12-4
TGTGCCAGCAGTTTATCTCCGGTAAAGACCCAGTACTTC
CASSLSPVKTQYF
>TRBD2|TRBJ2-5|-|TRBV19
TGTGCCAGTAGTGAATCTAGCGGGGGGATTGGGGAGACCCAGTACTTC
CASSESSGGIGETQYF
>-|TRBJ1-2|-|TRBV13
TGTGCCAGCAGCTCGATCTCCGGCTATGGCTACACCTTC
CASSSISGYGYTF
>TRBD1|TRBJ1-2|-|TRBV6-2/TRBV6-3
TGTGCCAGCAGCCGTTACCGACAGGGCGACTATGGCTACACCTTC
CASSRYRQGDYGYTF
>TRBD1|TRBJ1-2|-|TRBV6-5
TGTGCCAGCAGACCCGACAGGGGGGATGGCTACACCTTC
CASRPDRGDGYTF
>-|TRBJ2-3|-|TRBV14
TGTGCCAGCAGCCCCCTCTCCCCCGGGATCTCGCCAGATACGCAGTATTTT
CASSPLSPGISPDTQYF
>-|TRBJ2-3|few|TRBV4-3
TGCGCCAGCAGCCAAGGGAGCAGCACAGATACGCAGTATTTT
CASSQGSSTDTQYF
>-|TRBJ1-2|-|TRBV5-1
TGCGCCAGCAGCAGGGGTTCAGGGCCAAACTATGGCTACACCTTC
CASSRGSGPNYGYTF
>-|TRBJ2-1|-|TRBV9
TGTGCCAGCAGCGTTACAGCCGGACGTTCGTACAATGAGCAGTTCTTC
CASSVTAGRSYNEQFF
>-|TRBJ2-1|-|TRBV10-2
TGCGCCAGCAGTGATGAGGGGCGGCGTGACAATGAGCAGTTCTTC
CASSDEGRRDNEQFF
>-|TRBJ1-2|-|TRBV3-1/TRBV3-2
TGTGCCAGCAGCCCCGGGGGCGGCTATGGCTACACCTTC
CASSPGGGYGYTF
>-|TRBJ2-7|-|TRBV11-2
TGTGCCAGCAGCTTAGCACAGTCCTACGAGCAGTACTTC
CASSLAQSYEQYF
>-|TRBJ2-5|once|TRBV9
TGTGCCAGCAGCGTCGATAAGGGGGCCCAGTACTTC
CASSVDKGAQYF
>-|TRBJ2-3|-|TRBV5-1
TGCGCCAGCAGCTCTTGGGGGGACCGCCGACAGTCCGCGCCAGATACGCAGTATTTT
CASSSWGDRRQSAPDTQYF